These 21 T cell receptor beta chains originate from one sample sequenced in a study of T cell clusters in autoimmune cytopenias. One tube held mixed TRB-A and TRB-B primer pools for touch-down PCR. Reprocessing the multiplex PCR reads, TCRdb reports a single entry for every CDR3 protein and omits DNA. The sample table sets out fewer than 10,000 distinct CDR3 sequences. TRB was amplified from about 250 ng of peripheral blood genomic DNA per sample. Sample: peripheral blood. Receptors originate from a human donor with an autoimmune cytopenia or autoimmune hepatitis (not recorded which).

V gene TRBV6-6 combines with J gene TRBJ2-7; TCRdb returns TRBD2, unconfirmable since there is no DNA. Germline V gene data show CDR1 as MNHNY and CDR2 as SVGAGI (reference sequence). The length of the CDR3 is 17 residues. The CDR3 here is CASSRTVSGRAGYEQYF.

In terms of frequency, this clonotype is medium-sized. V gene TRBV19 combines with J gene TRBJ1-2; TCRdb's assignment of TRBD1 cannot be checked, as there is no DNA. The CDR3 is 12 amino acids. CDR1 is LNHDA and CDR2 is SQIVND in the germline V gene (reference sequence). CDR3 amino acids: CASRSGNYGYTF.

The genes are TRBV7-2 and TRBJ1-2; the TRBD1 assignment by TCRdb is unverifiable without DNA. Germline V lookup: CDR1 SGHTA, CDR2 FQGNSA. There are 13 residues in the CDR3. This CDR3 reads CASSPRPLYGYTF.

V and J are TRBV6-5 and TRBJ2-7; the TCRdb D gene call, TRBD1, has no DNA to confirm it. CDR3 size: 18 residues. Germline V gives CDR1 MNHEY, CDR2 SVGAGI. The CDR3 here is CASSYPRFPGQVTYEQYF.

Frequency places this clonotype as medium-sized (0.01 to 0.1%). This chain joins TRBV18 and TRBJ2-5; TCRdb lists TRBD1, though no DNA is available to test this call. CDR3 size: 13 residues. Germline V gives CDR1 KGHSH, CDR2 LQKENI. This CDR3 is CASSPNARGTQYF.

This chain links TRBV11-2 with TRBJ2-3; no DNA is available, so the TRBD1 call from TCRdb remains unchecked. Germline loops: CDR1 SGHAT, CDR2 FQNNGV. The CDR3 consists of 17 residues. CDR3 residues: CASSVNVRQGATDTQYF.

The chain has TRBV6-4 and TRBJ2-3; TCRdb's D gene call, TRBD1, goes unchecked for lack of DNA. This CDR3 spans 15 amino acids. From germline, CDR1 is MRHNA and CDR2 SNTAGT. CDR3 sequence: CASSAGGGGTDTQYF.

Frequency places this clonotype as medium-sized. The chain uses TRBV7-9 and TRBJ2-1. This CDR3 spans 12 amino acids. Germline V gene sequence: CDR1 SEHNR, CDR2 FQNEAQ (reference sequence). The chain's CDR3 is CASSLAVNEQFF.

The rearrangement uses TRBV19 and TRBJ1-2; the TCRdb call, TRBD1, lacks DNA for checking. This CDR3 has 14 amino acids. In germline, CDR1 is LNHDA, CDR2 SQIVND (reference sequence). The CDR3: CASWTGEIGYGYTF.

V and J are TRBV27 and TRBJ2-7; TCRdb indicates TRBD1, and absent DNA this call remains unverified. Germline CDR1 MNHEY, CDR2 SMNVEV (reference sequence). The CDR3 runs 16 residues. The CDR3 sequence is CASSLSGTGFAYEQYF.

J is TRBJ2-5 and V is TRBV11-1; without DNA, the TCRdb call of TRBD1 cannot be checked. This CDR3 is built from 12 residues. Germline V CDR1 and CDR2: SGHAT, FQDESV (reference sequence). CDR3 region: CASTDRGETQYF. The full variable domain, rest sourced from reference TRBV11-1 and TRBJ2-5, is EAEVAQSPRYKITEKSQAVAFWCDPISGHATLYWYRQILGQGPELLVQFQDESVVDDSQLPKDRFSAERLKGVDSTLKIQPAELGDSAMYLCASTDRGETQYFGPGTRLLVL.

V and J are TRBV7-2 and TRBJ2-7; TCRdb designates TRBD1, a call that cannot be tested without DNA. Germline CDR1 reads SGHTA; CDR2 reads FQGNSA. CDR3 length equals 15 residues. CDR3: CASSLVRQGRGEQYF.

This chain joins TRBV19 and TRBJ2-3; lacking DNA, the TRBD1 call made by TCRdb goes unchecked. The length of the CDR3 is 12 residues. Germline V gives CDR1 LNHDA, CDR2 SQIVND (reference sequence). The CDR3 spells CASSSGVAPQYF.

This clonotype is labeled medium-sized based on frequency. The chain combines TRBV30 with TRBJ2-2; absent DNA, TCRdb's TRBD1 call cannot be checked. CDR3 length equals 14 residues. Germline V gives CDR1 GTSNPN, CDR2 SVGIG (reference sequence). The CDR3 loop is CASHGQGGTGELFF.

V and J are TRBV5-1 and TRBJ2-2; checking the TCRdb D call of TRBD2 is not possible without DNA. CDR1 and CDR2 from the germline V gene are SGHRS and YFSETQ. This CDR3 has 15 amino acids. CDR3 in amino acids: CASSPGTSGTGELFF.

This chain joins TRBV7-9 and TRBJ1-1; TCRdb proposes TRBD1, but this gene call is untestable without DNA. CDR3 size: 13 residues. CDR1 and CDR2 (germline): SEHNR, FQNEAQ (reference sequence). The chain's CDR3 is CASSFENRPEAFF.

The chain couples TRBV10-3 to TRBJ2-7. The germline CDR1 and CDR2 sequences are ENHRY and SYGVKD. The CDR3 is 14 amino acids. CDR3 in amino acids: CAIRDNRRTYEQYF.

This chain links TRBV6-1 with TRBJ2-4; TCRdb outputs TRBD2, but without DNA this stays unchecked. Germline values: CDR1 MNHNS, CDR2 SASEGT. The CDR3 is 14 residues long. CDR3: CASSYLGTQDIQYF.

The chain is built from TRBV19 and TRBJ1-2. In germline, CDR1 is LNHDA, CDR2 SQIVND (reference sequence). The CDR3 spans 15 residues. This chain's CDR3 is CASSIVGATNYGYTF.

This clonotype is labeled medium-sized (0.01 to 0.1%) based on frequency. This CDR3 is CASSEEFAVRLGQGNTDTQYF. This rearrangement joins TRBV6-1 to TRBJ2-3; TCRdb's D gene call, TRBD1, goes unchecked for lack of DNA. Germline V gene data show CDR1 as MNHNS and CDR2 as SASEGT. CDR3 size: 21 residues.

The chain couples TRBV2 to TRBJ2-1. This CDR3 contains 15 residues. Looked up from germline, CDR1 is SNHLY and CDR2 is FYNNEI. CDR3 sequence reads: CASEYSGISYNEQFF.